Below, 15 T cell receptor beta chains from the same sample are listed, as sequenced in a study of CD8+CD57+ T cells in acquired aplastic anemia. Whoever was chosen for sequencing had shown CD8+CD57+ cell expansion by flow cytometry. Profiling of TCR beta VDJ combinations and CDR3 sequences used genomic DNA as template. Via MiXCR, TCRdb re-called the reads, giving one row per CDR3 protein. The sample records fewer than 80,000 distinct CDR3 sequences, roughly 72% being singletons. The material sequenced was sorted CD4+, CD8+, or CD8+CD57+ T cells (not recorded which) from PBMCs. These receptors all come from a human donor with aplastic anemia.

The CDR3 DNA reads TGTGCCACCAGCAGAGGGAGGGGGGAAGCTTTCTTT. This codes for CATSRGRGEAFF. This sequence joins TRBV15 and TRBJ1-1; D perhaps matches TRBD1 (6 bases). Trimming took off 1 base at V and 8 bases at J, with 8 bases between the two ends. The CDR3 loop spans 12 amino acids. The germline CDR1 and CDR2 sequences are LNHNV and YYDKDF (reference sequence). The full variable domain, its missing parts supplied by reference TRBV15 and TRBJ1-1, is DAMVIQNPRYQVTQFGKPVTLSCSQTLNHNVMYWYQQKSSQAPKLLFHYYDKDFNNEADTPDNFQSRRPNTSFCFLDIRSPGLGDTAMYLCATSRGRGEAFFGQGTRLTVV.

J is TRBJ2-7 and V is TRBV9; D might be TRBD1 or TRBD2, each matching 7 bases. This CDR3 region has 14 residues. Trimming took off 3 bases at V and 2 bases at J, with 12 bases between the two ends. Per germline, CDR1 SGDLS and CDR2 YYNGEE. CDR3 nucleotide sequence: TGTGCCAGCAGCGAGCGGGACAGCCCCTACGAGCAGTACTTC. It is translated as CASSERDSPYEQYF.

The V call is TRBV7-2, the J call TRBJ2-7, with TRBD2 identical over 10 bases. Germline V gene data show CDR1 as SGHTA and CDR2 as FQGNSA. The CDR3 totals 13 residues. Germline trimming cut 6 bases from V and 6 bases from J; bases unmatched to any gene: 5. CDR3 DNA: TGTGCCAGCAGGCTAGCGGGGGAAGCCGAGCAGTACTTC. Residues: CASRLAGEAEQYF.

J is TRBJ1-1 and V is TRBV12-3 or TRBV12-4; 8 bases are shared with TRBD1. J lost 4 bases, V lost 5 bases, and 18 bases had no gene match. The CDR3 is 18 residues long. CDR3 protein: CASSIESYDRGYFTEAFF. The CDR3 DNA follows: TGTGCCAGCAGTATCGAATCTTACGACAGGGGTTATTTCACTGAAGCTTTCTTT.

As to this clonotype: A much larger clone sits a single nucleotide away, making a read error possible. The chain recombines TRBV7-2 with TRBJ2-7; the match to TRBD1 covers 9 bases. The length of the CDR3 is 14 residues. The germline V gene has CDR1 SGHTA and CDR2 FQGNSA. The CDR3 loop reads CAGSLGQGAYEQYF. The CDR3 bases are TGTGCCGGCAGCTTGGGACAGGGAGCCTACGAGCAGTACTTC.

This chain uses TRBV20-1 with TRBJ2-5; D remains ambiguous. Germline V CDR1 and CDR2: DFQATT, SNEGSKA (reference sequence). The CDR3 runs 14 residues. V shed 3 bases and J shed 4 bases, with 15 bases lying between them. The CDR3 loop reads CSASDGSALETQYF. CDR3 coding DNA: TGCAGTGCTAGTGATGGGTCGGCTTTAGAGACCCAGTACTTC.

The rearrangement uses TRBV20-1 and TRBJ2-7; D may be TRBD1 or TRBD2 (6 bases each). This CDR3 region has 13 residues. The germline V and J ends were trimmed by 6 bases and 3 bases, with 15 bases remaining between them. Germline loops: CDR1 DFQATT, CDR2 SNEGSKA (reference sequence). The CDR3: CSASGASLYEQYF. CDR3 nucleotides: TGCAGTGCCTCGGGGGCCTCCCTCTACGAGCAGTACTTC.

The chain couples TRBV15 to TRBJ2-2; D may match TRBD1 or TRBD2 (5 bases each). V lost 5 bases and J 2 bases, leaving 12 bases between the germline ends. The CDR3 length is 15 residues. Germline V gene lookup returns CDR1 LNHNV and CDR2 YYDKDF (reference sequence). Written as DNA, the CDR3 is TGTGCCACCAGCGGTGGGACGGTAAACACCGGGGAGCTGTTTTTT. Protein sequence: CATSGGTVNTGELFF.

The rearrangement uses TRBV4-1 and TRBJ1-6; D unclear. Trimming removed 0 bases at V and 8 bases at J, with 8 bases between. Germline V gene lookup returns CDR1 MGHRA and CDR2 YSYEKL. The CDR3 runs 14 residues. The DNA for the CDR3 is TGCGCCAGCAGCCAAGAGGGAGGATATTCACCCCTCCACTTT. Protein product: CASSQEGGYSPLHF.

The chain has TRBV20-1 and TRBJ2-7, with D possibly called TRBD1 or TRBD2 (5 bases each). Germline-derived CDR1 and CDR2 are DFQATT and SNEGSKA (reference sequence). Between the trimmed V and J ends, which lost 0 bases and 3 bases, there was a span of 15 bases. The CDR3 totals 15 residues. In nucleotides, the CDR3 is TGCAGTGCTAGAGAAACCGGGACGGCTTTCTACGAGCAGTACTTC. As protein: CSARETGTAFYEQYF.

V gene TRBV24-1 combines with J gene TRBJ1-5, with 7 positions matching TRBD1. Germline CDR1 reads KGHDR; CDR2 reads SFDVKD. The CDR3 has 16 amino acids. Trimming removed 2 bases from V and 3 bases from J; junction bases left unmatched: 6. The CDR3 loop reads CATSDSRTGVNQPQHF. The CDR3 DNA is TGTGCCACCAGTGATTCACGTACAGGGGTCAATCAGCCCCAGCATTTT.

This chain connects TRBV19 to TRBJ1-2; D unclear. The CDR3 is 14 residues long. Germline values: CDR1 LNHDA, CDR2 SQIVND (reference sequence). The germline V and J ends were trimmed by 3 bases and 2 bases, with 10 bases remaining between them. The CDR3, as DNA: TGTGCCAGTAGTATTGGTCCGTACAACTATGGCTACACCTTC. Translation gives CASSIGPYNYGYTF.

This clonotype came up many times. This chain joins TRBV15 and TRBJ1-4; D might be TRBD1 (6 bases). The CDR3 runs 15 residues. V gave up 0 bases and J gave up 7 bases, with 12 bases separating them. CDR1 LNHNV and CDR2 YYDKDF come from the germline V gene (reference sequence). The CDR3 loop is CATSRDSGTPEKLFF. CDR3 sequence (DNA): TGTGCCACCAGCAGAGATTCGGGGACACCTGAAAAACTGTTTTTT.

This clonotype turned up a few times. The chain employs TRBV24-1 and TRBJ2-5; D uncertain. Trimming cost V 4 bases and J 8 bases, with 13 bases left between them. This CDR3 is 13 amino acids long. Per germline, CDR1 KGHDR and CDR2 SFDVKD. CDR3 protein: CATSDPGLGTQYF. The DNA of the CDR3 is TGTGCCACCAGTGACCCTGGCCTTGGCACCCAGTACTTC.

A word on this clonotype: The junction and the germline gene differ at one end; a read error may be behind it. The chain joins TRBV27 to TRBJ2-7; 15 nucleotides agree with TRBD2. Germline V gene data show CDR1 as MNHEY and CDR2 as SMNVEV (reference sequence). The CDR3 length is 21 residues. The CDR3 DNA sequence: TGTGCCAGCAGTCTATCAACTCCGGGACTAGCGGGAGGCCAAAGCTCCTACGAGCAGTACTTC. Its protein product is CASSLSTPGLAGGQSSYEQYF.